Each of the 19 T cell receptor beta chains below was sequenced from the same sample in a study of identical twins. TCRdb recomputed calls from the 5' RACE reads with MiXCR, one row per CDR3 protein. Among 500,000 to 600,000 distinct CDR3 sequences listed, around 20% were seen once. A further study also used this sample, focusing on T cells expressing NK-cell markers.

The sample consisted of CD4+ T cells sorted from blood. Receptors were obtained from a woman between 18 and 29 years old in good health.

This clonotype was seen a few times. The rearrangement links TRBV12-3 or TRBV12-4 to TRBJ2-7; TRBD2 aligns across 11 bases. V shed 7 bases, J shed 2 bases, and the junction held 7 bases outside the gene matches. The CDR3 is 15 residues long. The CDR3 reads CASTPHSGRAYEQYF. CDR3 sequence (DNA): TGTGCCAGCACTCCTCATAGCGGGAGGGCCTACGAGCAGTACTTC.

The chain employs TRBV4-3 and TRBJ2-5, with TRBD1 as a possible D gene (5 bases). The CDR3 runs 13 residues. Germline CDR1 and CDR2: LGHNA and YSLEER. V dropped 4 bases and J dropped 5 bases, with 11 bases sitting between them. The CDR3 is CASSPGHGETQYF. In nucleotides, the CDR3 is TGCGCCAGCAGCCCCGGACACGGGGAGACCCAGTACTTC.

J is TRBJ2-3 and V is TRBV20-1; no firm D call. The CDR3 runs 13 residues. With 4 bases removed from V and 5 bases from J, the gap between germline ends came to 13 bases. Germline values: CDR1 DFQATT, CDR2 SNEGSKA (reference sequence). The CDR3 DNA is TGCAGTGCTACCCGACCGACTGAAGATACGCAGTATTTT. Amino acids: CSATRPTEDTQYF.

This clonotype showed up just a few times. The CDR3 spells CASSGAPTSPETQYF. The CDR3 DNA reads as TGTGCCAGCAGTGGGGCCCCTACGTCCCCAGAGACCCAGTACTTC. The gene calls are TRBV12-3 or TRBV12-4 and TRBJ2-5; a possible D gene is TRBD1 (5 bases). Trimming took off 5 bases at V and 4 bases at J, with 17 bases between the two ends. The CDR3 has 15 amino acids.

Only a few counts were recorded for this clonotype. The chain carries TRBV7-2 and TRBJ1-5, with 7 nucleotides matching TRBD1. This CDR3 spans 16 amino acids. With V trimmed by 5 bases and J by 2 bases, 9 bases remained unmatched. The germline gives CDR1 SGHTA, CDR2 FQGNSA. The CDR3, as DNA: TGTGCCAGCAGCCTATGGACAGGTTCAGGCAATCAGCCCCAGCATTTT. Its protein product is CASSLWTGSGNQPQHF.

This clonotype was found a few times. The chain uses TRBV6-2 or TRBV6-3 and TRBJ2-7; D may match TRBD1 or TRBD2 (5 bases each). The CDR3 has 13 residues. Germline V gene sequence: CDR1 MNHEY, CDR2 SVGEGT. V lost 6 bases and J lost 2, with 11 bases in between. The chain's CDR3 is CASRRGRPYEQYF. As DNA, the CDR3 is TGTGCCAGCAGACGGGGACGCCCCTACGAGCAGTACTTC.

The chain uses TRBV10-3 and TRBJ1-4, with D possibly being TRBD1 (6 bases). Germline CDR1 is ENHRY and CDR2 is SYGVKD. The CDR3 is 15 residues long. V dropped 3 bases and J dropped 4 bases, with 12 bases sitting between them. The CDR3 DNA reads as TGTGCCATCAGTGATCGGGGGGCGCTTAATGAAAAACTGTTTTTT. It is translated as CAISDRGALNEKLFF.

V and J are TRBV11-3 and TRBJ1-2; 8 nucleotides agree with TRBD1. With V trimmed by 8 bases and J by 13 bases, 18 bases remained unmatched. The CDR3 loop spans 14 amino acids. Per germline, CDR1 SGHNT and CDR2 YENEEA. CDR3 sequence (DNA): TGTGCCAGCGGCACACTTGACAGGGGCCAATCTAGCACCTTC. Translated, it gives CASGTLDRGQSSTF.

This clonotype was seen repeatedly, ten times or more. The rearrangement links TRBV2 to TRBJ2-1; D is unclear. This CDR3 is built from 12 residues. V lost 6 bases and J lost 9, with 12 bases in between. Germline CDR1 reads SNHLY; CDR2 reads FYNNEI. The CDR3, as DNA: TGTGCCAGCAGCCTCATCGCTGGTGAGCAGTTCTTC. Translating gives CASSLIAGEQFF. The full variable domain, rest sourced from reference TRBV2 and TRBJ2-1, is EPEVTQTPSHQVTQMGQEVILRCVPISNHLYFYWYRQILGQKVEFLVSFYNNEISEKSEIFDDQFSVERPDGSNFTLKIRSTKLEDSAMYFCASSLIAGEQFFGPGTRLTVL.

The chain recombines TRBV7-2 with TRBJ1-1; 10 bases map to TRBD1. This CDR3 is 13 amino acids long. V dropped 5 bases and J dropped 7; count of bases not matched to a gene: 4. Germline V CDR1 and CDR2: SGHTA, FQGNSA. The CDR3 loop reads CASSRDRGFEAFF. For the CDR3, the DNA is TGTGCCAGCAGCCGGGACAGGGGATTTGAAGCTTTCTTT.

This clonotype was detected many times. The rearrangement joins TRBV27 to TRBJ1-1, with 9 positions matching TRBD1. The CDR3 runs 14 residues. CDR1 is MNHEY, CDR2 SMNVEV, per germline (reference sequence). V shed 5 bases, J shed 3 bases, and the junction held 4 bases outside the gene matches. The CDR3: CASSPRDRDTEAFF. DNA for the CDR3: TGTGCCAGCAGTCCTCGGGACAGGGACACTGAAGCTTTCTTT.

The CDR3 spells CASSYSGPREAFF. The DNA for the CDR3 is TGTGCCAGCAGTTACTCGGGCCCCCGTGAAGCTTTCTTT. The chain recombines TRBV6-5 with TRBJ1-1; D gene unclear. Between the trimmed V and J ends, which lost 0 bases and 7 bases, there was a span of 9 bases. There are 13 residues in the CDR3. Germline V CDR1 and CDR2: MNHEY, SVGAGI.

The chain is built from TRBV6-2 or TRBV6-3 and TRBJ2-1; a possible D gene is TRBD2 (6 bases). The germline gives CDR1 MNHEY, CDR2 SVGEGT. Trimming took off 4 bases at V and 0 bases at J, with 25 bases between the two ends. The length of the CDR3 is 20 residues. The CDR3 spells CASSSMGISGNQSSYNEQFF. CDR3 nucleotides: TGTGCCAGCAGTTCCATGGGAATTAGCGGAAATCAAAGCTCCTACAATGAGCAGTTCTTC.

The table lists this clonotype with a few counts. The chain has TRBV12-5 and TRBJ2-1, with a weak D call TRBD2 (6 bases). The CDR3 sequence is 18 residues long. The germline V gene encodes CDR1 LGHNT and CDR2 FRNRAP. V shed 0 bases and J shed 3 bases, with 18 bases lying between them. CDR3 DNA sequence: TGTGCTAGTGGTTTGGTAAGGGGCAGCGGAGGGGTCTACAATGAGCAGTTCTTC. It specifies CASGLVRGSGGVYNEQFF.

This clonotype was seen more than once but under ten times. The genes are TRBV5-1 and TRBJ1-1; maybe TRBD1 (6 bases). The CDR3 has 16 amino acids. Trimming pared 3 bases from V and 0 bases from J, leaving 15 bases between. CDR1 and CDR2 from the germline V gene are SGHRS and YFSETQ. CDR3 nucleotide sequence: TGCGCCAGCAGCTCGAACCCGGGACACCTGAACACTGAAGCTTTCTTT. The encoded protein is CASSSNPGHLNTEAFF.

This chain connects TRBV7-2 to TRBJ1-6, with TRBD1 identical over 10 bases. CDR3 length: 15 amino acids. Losses at the gene ends were 3 bases for V and 10 bases for J; bases not matched to a gene: 6. Looked up from germline, CDR1 is SGHTA and CDR2 is FQGNSA. CDR3 nucleotide sequence: TGTGCCAGCAGCTTTGTGGGGACAGGGGAATCACCCCTCCACTTT. It codes for CASSFVGTGESPLHF.

Only a few counts were recorded for this clonotype. V usage is TRBV20-1 and J usage is TRBJ1-1, with unresolved D. CDR3 length: 14 amino acids. CDR1 DFQATT and CDR2 SNEGSKA come from the germline V gene (reference sequence). V dropped 5 bases and J dropped 0 bases, with 13 bases sitting between them. The CDR3 region is CSARYNGVNTEAFF. In DNA form, the CDR3 reads TGCAGTGCTCGTTATAATGGGGTGAACACTGAAGCTTTCTTT.

The table lists this clonotype with many counts. The chain links TRBV10-3 to TRBJ2-1; 9 bases are a match to TRBD1. CDR3 size: 15 residues. J was trimmed by 2 bases and V by 6 bases; bases with no gene match: 5. CDR1 is ENHRY and CDR2 is SYGVKD in the germline V gene. The CDR3 spells CAIRRTGEAYNEQFF. The CDR3 DNA reads TGTGCCATCAGACGGACAGGGGAAGCCTACAATGAGCAGTTCTTC.

At least ten counts were recorded for this clonotype. The chain couples TRBV5-1 to TRBJ2-7; 9 nucleotides line up with TRBD2. Germline V gives CDR1 SGHRS, CDR2 YFSETQ. J was trimmed by 3 bases and V by 2 bases; bases with no gene match: 3. The CDR3 totals 14 residues. Here the CDR3 reads CASSFISGGYEQYF. Here the CDR3 DNA reads TGCGCCAGCAGCTTTATTAGCGGGGGCTACGAGCAGTACTTC.